These 8 T cell receptor beta chains were sequenced from one sample in a study of T cell repertoires in cytomegalovirus infection. TCRdb reprocessed the reads with MiXCR, giving one entry per CDR3 protein. The data show roughly 730,000 distinct CDR3 sequences, around 35% seen once. These receptors are not linked to any known antigen. Sample: cultured PBMCs, taken from culture after CMV antigen stimulation. These TCRs come from a human donor in good health (CMV status not recorded). Some clones in this sample may be carry-over from other donors' samples.

V gene TRBV7-9 combines with J gene TRBJ2-7; D is perhaps TRBD1 (5 bases). CDR3 size: 14 residues. Trimming stripped 5 bases from V and 0 bases from J, with 11 bases between. Germline CDR1 SEHNR, CDR2 FQNEAQ (reference sequence). The DNA of the CDR3 is TGTGCCAGCAGCGCAGACAGCTTCTCCTACGAGCAGTACTTC. Amino acid sequence: CASSADSFSYEQYF.

The chain carries TRBV12-3 or TRBV12-4 and TRBJ2-7; D not resolved. Deletions cut 3 bases from V and 3 bases from J, with 12 bases between. CDR3 length: 14 residues. The CDR3 sequence is CASSFRAEYYEQYF. The CDR3, as DNA: TGTGCCAGCAGTTTTAGGGCAGAGTACTACGAGCAGTACTTC.

V gene TRBV4-3 combines with J gene TRBJ2-7; TRBD2 matches at 7 bases. V gave up 0 bases and J gave up 5 bases; unmatched junction bases: 7. The CDR3 is made up of 15 amino acids. Germline V gene lookup returns CDR1 LGHNA and CDR2 YSLEER. The CDR3 is CASSQDREGGNEQYF. The CDR3 DNA follows: TGCGCCAGCAGCCAAGATAGGGAGGGAGGGAACGAGCAGTACTTC.

This clonotype has a single count. V and J are TRBV20-1 and TRBJ2-3; D may be TRBD1 (5 bases). Trimming took off 3 bases at V and 3 bases at J, with 10 bases between the two ends. This CDR3 spans 13 amino acids. Germline CDR1 and CDR2: DFQATT and SNEGSKA (reference sequence). Written as DNA, the CDR3 is TGCAGTGCTAGTCTCCAGGGAACAGATACGCAGTATTTT. Amino acid sequence: CSASLQGTDTQYF.

The chain carries TRBV7-2 and TRBJ2-2, with TRBD2 matching 7 bases. The CDR3 runs 14 residues. Trimming removed 4 bases from V and 6 bases from J; junction bases left unmatched: 5. Germline CDR1 reads SGHTA; CDR2 reads FQGNSA. In DNA form, the CDR3 reads TGTGCCAGCAGCTCTGGGACTATCCCCGGGGAGCTGTTTTTT. It specifies CASSSGTIPGELFF.

V gene TRBV3-1 combines with J gene TRBJ1-1, with no clear D. V lost 1 base, J lost 1 base, and 7 bases lay in between. Looked up from germline, CDR1 is LGHDT and CDR2 is YNNKEL (reference sequence). CDR3 length: 14 amino acids. For the CDR3, the DNA is TGTGCCAGCAGCCAAGTCCGGTCGAACACTGAAGCTTTCTTT. Translating gives CASSQVRSNTEAFF.

V gene TRBV19 combines with J gene TRBJ1-2; D gene uncertain. V was pared by 6 bases and J by 3 bases, with 8 bases between. Germline V CDR1 and CDR2: LNHDA, SQIVND (reference sequence). CDR3 length: 12 amino acids. The CDR3 here is CASSGRDYGYTF. CDR3 coding DNA: TGTGCCAGTAGCGGCAGAGACTATGGCTACACCTTC.

The chain recombines TRBV20-1 with TRBJ2-5; D ambiguous. From germline, CDR1 is DFQATT and CDR2 SNEGSKA (reference sequence). V dropped 5 bases and J dropped 5 bases, with 12 bases sitting between them. The CDR3 contains 12 residues. This CDR3 reads CSAAPIPETQYF. CDR3 DNA: TGCAGTGCTGCTCCAATTCCGGAGACCCAGTACTTC.